These 27 T cell receptor beta chains originate from one sample sequenced in a study of shared clonotypes between healthy human individuals. Naive-designated CD8 cells lacked CD45RO, were positively enriched for CCR7, and omitted terminally differentiated effector memory CD45RA+ cells. The assay was immunoSEQ multiplex PCR, and TCRdb's table has in-frame clones only and misses some. The sample lists about 2.1 million clones, 93% occurring once. The sample consisted of naive CD8+ T cells from PBMCs. The receptor set was obtained from a man younger than 35 in good health. Some clones in this sample may be carry-over from other donors' samples.

The chain combines TRBV29-1 with TRBJ2-7; weak D call: TRBD1 (6 bases). The length of the CDR3 is 13 residues. V lost 3 bases, J lost 2 bases, and 11 bases lay in between. CDR1 SQVTM and CDR2 ANQGSEA come from the germline V gene. This CDR3 reads CSVELGATYEQYF. DNA of the CDR3: TGCAGCGTTGAGCTGGGGGCCACCTACGAGCAGTACTTC.

In its sample, this clone was seen once. The V gene is TRBV7-9, the J gene TRBJ2-2, with D unresolved. The CDR3 is 14 residues long. V was pared by 7 bases and J by 0 bases, with 9 bases between. Germline V gene sequence: CDR1 SEHNR, CDR2 FQNEAQ (reference sequence). The DNA for the CDR3 is TGTGCCAGCAACCCCCCGTCGAACACCGGGGAGCTGTTTTTT. Amino acids: CASNPPSNTGELFF.

The genes are TRBV10-3 and TRBJ1-2; 11 positions match TRBD1. This CDR3 comprises 16 residues. Germline CDR1 and CDR2: ENHRY and SYGVKD. V shed 3 bases and J 6 bases; nucleotides not matched to a gene: 9. The CDR3 DNA follows: TGTGCCATCAGTGAAGGGATCGGACAGGGGGCGGATGGCTACACCTTC. This gives the protein CAISEGIGQGADGYTF.

V usage is TRBV9 and J usage is TRBJ2-5, with D perhaps matching TRBD1 or TRBD2 (5 bases each). CDR3 length: 14 amino acids. CDR1 SGDLS and CDR2 YYNGEE come from the germline V gene. V lost 4 bases to trimming and J lost 5 bases, with 15 bases between them. Here the CDR3 reads CASSPRGPEETQYF. The CDR3 bases are TGTGCCAGCAGCCCCCGGGGCCCGGAGGAGACCCAGTACTTC.

The V call is TRBV30, the J call TRBJ1-1; D unresolved. Germline loops: CDR1 GTSNPN, CDR2 SVGIG (reference sequence). The CDR3 extends over 13 amino acids. V was pared by 0 bases and J by 3 bases, with 8 bases between. CDR3 region: CAWSVNWDTEAFF. CDR3 DNA: TGTGCCTGGAGTGTAAACTGGGACACTGAAGCTTTCTTT.

V gene TRBV7-2 combines with J gene TRBJ2-1, with 12 bases that match TRBD2. Germline V CDR1 and CDR2: SGHTA, FQGNSA. The CDR3 runs 14 residues. The trim removed 11 bases at V and 6 bases at J, leaving 8 bases unmatched. CDR3 in amino acids: CASGLAGGANEQFF. CDR3 in DNA: TGTGCCTCCGGGCTAGCGGGAGGGGCCAATGAGCAGTTCTTC. Full variable domain (rest looked up from reference TRBV7-2 and TRBJ2-1): GAGVSQSPSNKVTEKGKDVELRCDPISGHTALYWYRQSLGQGLEFLIYFQGNSAPDKSGLPSDRFSAERTGGSVSTLTIQRTQQEDSAVYLCASGLAGGANEQFFGPGTRLTVL.

In this sample, this clone turned up once. The J gene is TRBJ2-7, the V gene TRBV27; 9 nucleotides align to TRBD1. CDR1 and CDR2 (germline): MNHEY, SMNVEV (reference sequence). V was clipped by 2 bases and J by 5 bases; unmatched bases: 10. This CDR3 spans 16 amino acids. This CDR3 reads CASSLIPTGGGHEQYF. DNA of the CDR3: TGTGCCAGCAGTTTAATTCCCACAGGGGGCGGCCACGAGCAGTACTTC.

The CDR3 nucleotides read TGCGCCACCCAGGCAGGAAGAGGCACAGATACGCAGTATTTT. This codes for CATQAGRGTDTQYF. The chain has TRBV10-2 and TRBJ2-3; D not certain. Trimming left V 10 bases short and J 1 base short, with 15 bases between. Germline V gene lookup returns CDR1 WSHSY and CDR2 SAAADI. The CDR3 has 14 amino acids.

This chain connects TRBV18 to TRBJ2-1, with 8 bases matching TRBD2. The germline gives CDR1 KGHSH, CDR2 LQKENI. Losses at the gene ends were 2 bases for V and 0 bases for J; bases not matched to a gene: 6. This CDR3 is built from 17 residues. CDR3 coding DNA: TGTGCCAGCTCACCAAGAATAGCGGGGAGCTCCTACAATGAGCAGTTCTTC. Residues: CASSPRIAGSSYNEQFF.

The chain uses TRBV28 and TRBJ2-3; a weak D match, TRBD1 (6 bases). V was shortened by 3 bases and J by 5 bases, with 9 bases between the two germline ends. Germline assignment: CDR1 MDHEN and CDR2 SYDVKM. This CDR3 contains 13 residues. CDR3 nucleotide sequence: TGTGCCAGCAGTTTCCGAGGGGGAGATACGCAGTATTTT. Its protein product is CASSFRGGDTQYF.

The chain is built from TRBV4-3 and TRBJ2-1; no firm D call. Germline V CDR1 and CDR2: LGHNA, YSLEER. The CDR3 runs to 16 residues. V was cut by 1 base and J by 0 bases, with 10 bases left in between. CDR3 nucleotides: TGCGCCAGCAGCCAAGGAAGGGCCAGCTCCTACAATGAGCAGTTCTTC. Encoded protein: CASSQGRASSYNEQFF.

This clone occurred once. V is TRBV27 and J is TRBJ2-5, with D possibly matching TRBD2 (6 bases). Germline V lookup: CDR1 MNHEY, CDR2 SMNVEV (reference sequence). The CDR3 is 14 amino acids. V was pared by 5 bases and J by 2 bases, with 12 bases between. CDR3 loop: CASSILGLQETQYF. In DNA form, the CDR3 reads TGTGCCAGCAGTATACTCGGACTACAAGAGACCCAGTACTTC.

The chain uses TRBV23-1 and TRBJ1-2, with a weak D call TRBD1 (5 bases). TRBV23-1 is classed as an ORF, of uncertain function. The ends were cut back, 0 bases at V and 12 bases at J, with 14 bases in the middle. This CDR3 comprises 13 residues. The CDR3 loop is CASSQSDLGGDTF. For the CDR3, the DNA is TGCGCCAGCAGTCAATCTGACCTGGGAGGGGACACCTTC.

This chain connects TRBV10-3 to TRBJ2-5; TRBD2 agrees at 11 bases. The CDR3 is 14 residues long. Per the germline V gene, CDR1 is ENHRY and CDR2 is SYGVKD. The ends lost 11 bases at V and 3 bases at J; junction bases unmatched: 8. Here the CDR3 reads CAVGSGRAEETQYF. The CDR3 DNA reads as TGTGCCGTCGGTAGCGGGAGGGCCGAAGAGACCCAGTACTTC.

CDR3 coding DNA: TGCGCCAGCAGCCAAGACGGCAGGGCCAAAAACATTCAGTACTTC. Encoded protein: CASSQDGRAKNIQYF. This chain connects TRBV4-3 to TRBJ2-4, with D unclear. This CDR3 spans 15 amino acids. The V gene lost 0 bases and the J gene lost 1 base, with 7 bases spanning the gap. CDR1 LGHNA and CDR2 YSLEER come from the germline V gene.

The chain's CDR3 is CASNLGESGLRNEQFF. For the CDR3, the DNA is TGTGCCAGCAACCTCGGGGAGAGCGGGCTGAGGAATGAGCAGTTCTTC. The chain uses TRBV9 and TRBJ2-1; weak D call: TRBD2 (6 bases). V lost 6 bases, J lost 7 bases, and 23 bases lay in between. CDR1 SGDLS and CDR2 YYNGEE come from the germline V gene. The CDR3 extends over 16 amino acids.

J is TRBJ2-5 and V is TRBV28; tentatively, D is TRBD2 (6 bases). This CDR3 comprises 14 residues. Germline V gives CDR1 MDHEN, CDR2 SYDVKM. V was shortened by 5 bases and J by 3 bases, with 13 bases between the two germline ends. CDR3 coding DNA: TGTGCCAGCAGTGCTGGGACTTGGGAAGAGACCCAGTACTTC. This sequence encodes CASSAGTWEETQYF.

This clone came up once. Other DNA sequences in the same sample also yield this CDR3. The chain is built from TRBV7-9 and TRBJ2-7; D possibly matches TRBD1 or TRBD2 (6 bases each). This CDR3 comprises 14 residues. The V and J ends lost 3 bases and 3 bases respectively, with 12 bases between them. The germline CDR1 and CDR2 sequences are SEHNR and FQNEAQ (reference sequence). The CDR3 DNA is TGTGCCAGCAGCTTTGGAGGGGGGCTCTACGAGCAGTACTTC. Its translation: CASSFGGGLYEQYF. Full variable domain (missing parts from reference TRBV7-9 and TRBJ2-7): DTGVSQNPRHKITKRGQNVTFRCDPISEHNRLYWYRQTLGQGPEFLTYFQNEAQLEKSRLLSDRFSAERPKGSFSTLEIQRTEQGDSAMYLCASSFGGGLYEQYFGPGTRLTVT.

The chain employs TRBV9 and TRBJ2-1, with unresolved D. CDR1 and CDR2 from the germline V gene are SGDLS and YYNGEE. The CDR3 totals 14 residues. Trimming shortened V by 3 bases and J by 5 bases, and 12 bases separated the two germline ends. CDR3 bases: TGTGCCAGCAGCGACACCTCCCGGCACAATGAGCAGTTCTTC. It specifies CASSDTSRHNEQFF.

The chain joins TRBV10-3 to TRBJ1-2; a possible D gene is TRBD1 (6 bases). With 0 bases removed from V and 2 bases from J, the gap between germline ends came to 7 bases. CDR3 size: 14 residues. The germline CDR1 and CDR2 sequences are ENHRY and SYGVKD. The DNA for the CDR3 is TGTGCCATCAGTGAGTCGACAGGCAACTATGGCTACACCTTC. It translates to CAISESTGNYGYTF.

This rearrangement joins TRBV7-6 to TRBJ1-1, with 9 bases fitting TRBD1. With 4 bases clipped from V and 0 bases from J, the junction kept 9 bases outside the gene matches. This CDR3 is 17 amino acids long. Germline-derived CDR1 and CDR2 are SGHVS and FNYEAQ. CDR3 nucleotide sequence: TGTGCCAGCAGCTCGCCGGGACAGGGATACATGAACACTGAAGCTTTCTTT. Residues: CASSSPGQGYMNTEAFF.

The chain employs TRBV30 and TRBJ1-6; D not resolved. The CDR3 length is 15 residues. Germline V gene sequence: CDR1 GTSNPN, CDR2 SVGIG (reference sequence). Trimming took 0 bases from V and 9 from J, leaving 15 bases between them. The CDR3 DNA reads as TGTGCCTGGAGTGTACGGTGGGAAGGCGGTTCACCCCTCCACTTT. Translating it yields CAWSVRWEGGSPLHF. Variable domain in full (rest from reference TRBV30 and TRBJ1-6): SQTIHQWPATLVQPVGSPLSLECTVEGTSNPNLYWYRQAAGRGLQLLFYSVGIGQISSEVPQNLSASRPQDRQFILSSKKLLLSDSGFYLCAWSVRWEGGSPLHFGNGTRLTVT.

The chain joins TRBV5-4 to TRBJ2-3; no clear D. V lost 0 bases to trimming and J lost 2 bases, with 7 bases between them. From germline, CDR1 is SGHNT and CDR2 YYREEE (reference sequence). This CDR3 is built from 14 residues. This chain's CDR3 is CASSLGLYTDTQYF. CDR3 DNA sequence: TGTGCCAGCAGCTTGGGCCTGTACACAGATACGCAGTATTTT. The whole variable domain, remainder taken from reference TRBV5-4 and TRBJ2-3, is ETGVTQSPTHLIKTRGQQVTLRCSSQSGHNTVSWYQQALGQGPQFIFQYYREEENGRGNFPPRFSGLQFPNYSSELNVNALELDDSALYLCASSLGLYTDTQYFGPGTRLTVL.

J is TRBJ2-7 and V is TRBV19, with 8 bases identical to TRBD1. The CDR3 is 15 amino acids. V dropped 3 bases and J dropped 3; count of bases not matched to a gene: 7. From germline, CDR1 is LNHDA and CDR2 SQIVND (reference sequence). CDR3 protein: CASSIGQGPIYEQYF. The DNA of the CDR3 is TGTGCCAGTAGTATTGGACAGGGCCCAATCTACGAGCAGTACTTC.

This chain uses TRBV7-9 with TRBJ2-7, with unresolved D. Germline lookup yields CDR1 SEHNR and CDR2 FQNEAQ (reference sequence). This CDR3 spans 12 amino acids. Trimming left V 8 bases short and J 7 bases short, with 15 bases between. This chain's CDR3 is CASGRLGMEQYF. CDR3 nucleotide sequence: TGTGCCAGCGGCAGATTAGGCATGGAGCAGTACTTC.

The CDR3 spells CSVATGENTEAFF. The CDR3 DNA reads TGCAGCGTTGCCACCGGGGAGAACACTGAAGCTTTCTTT. This chain links TRBV29-1 with TRBJ1-1; D unresolved. This CDR3 spans 13 amino acids. Germline V gene data show CDR1 as SQVTM and CDR2 as ANQGSEA. Trimming removed 4 bases from V and 1 base from J, with 10 bases in between.

V usage is TRBV5-5 and J usage is TRBJ2-7; 11 bases are a match to TRBD1. CDR1 and CDR2 (germline): SGHKS, YYEKEE (reference sequence). This CDR3 comprises 15 residues. V was clipped by 4 bases and J by 4 bases; unmatched bases: 7. This CDR3 is CASSIGQGAGYEQYF. Written as DNA, the CDR3 is TGTGCCAGCAGCATAGGACAGGGGGCGGGTTACGAGCAGTACTTC.